The T cell receptor beta chain under discussion was sequenced for a study of CD4 T cells in relation to SARS-CoV-2 and coronaviruses. Study information: After nine to eleven days of antigen culture, PBMC TCR beta CDR3s were sequenced. The negative reference was HIV-1 Nef peptide pool or peptide-free culture.

Unexposed donor CD4+ T cells date from about 2011-2019, before the COVID-19 pandemic. The cells were cultured for about ten days before CD4+ T cells were isolated. Cells permitting, SARS-CoV-2 S/N and four cold-coronavirus spikes were tested on unexposed-donor CD4+ T cells. On days 3 and 7, cultures got half fresh IL-2 medium. Points on this clone: What it binds is not known.

Assay used: immunoSEQ multiplex PCR; TCRdb lists only in-frame clones, some missing. The table shows 20,000 to 25,000 clones, with 70% to 85% occurring only once. Sample: CD4+ T cells from PBMCs, cultured in vitro. The receptor comes from a human donor in good health.

CDR3 bases: TGTGCCAGTAGTCGATCAGGGGTAGAGTCACCCCTCCACTTT. Translation gives CASSRSGVESPLHF. The chain carries TRBV19 and TRBJ1-6; perhaps TRBD1 as D (6 bases). The germline V gene has CDR1 LNHDA and CDR2 SQIVND (reference sequence). Trimming shortened V by 5 bases and J by 10 bases, and 15 bases separated the two germline ends. The CDR3 loop spans 14 amino acids. Full variable domain (missing parts from reference TRBV19 and TRBJ1-6): DGGITQSPKYLFRKEGQNVTLSCEQNLNHDAMYWYRQDPGQGLRLIYYSQIVNDFQKGDIAEGYSVSREKKESFPLTVTSAQKNPTAFYLCASSRSGVESPLHFGNGTRLTVT.